This record concerns one TCR beta chain sequence. Original processing notes: Scientists estimated how many nucleated cells there were by amplifying reference gene primers. The protocol was immunoSEQ multiplex PCR, while the TCRdb copy is restricted to in-frame clones and leaves out a portion. V and J calls and clone size are those listed in that table; D and trimming were worked out from the DNA. The top ten clones hold approximately 4.5% of a sample with about 140,000 clones, over 60% of them seen once. The data are from a study of blood T cell repertoires in COVID-19. On the study more broadly: The study drew acute and convalescent COVID-19 samples from the United States, Italy and Spain. T cells, B-cell-depleted T cells, or PBMCs supplied cDNA or gDNA.

The CDR3 has 17 amino acids. Trimming removed 8 bases from V and 0 bases from J; junction bases left unmatched: 13. Germline CDR1 is LNHDA and CDR2 is SQIVND (reference sequence). The material sequenced was peripheral blood. The sequence was collected from a woman at least 80 years old with active or convalescent COVID-19. This chain uses TRBV19 with TRBJ2-5; TRBD2 matches 9 bases. CDR3 in amino acids: CASSPASGARNQETQYF. The DNA of the CDR3 is TGTGCCAGTTCCCCCGCTAGCGGGGCGAGAAACCAAGAGACCCAGTACTTC.